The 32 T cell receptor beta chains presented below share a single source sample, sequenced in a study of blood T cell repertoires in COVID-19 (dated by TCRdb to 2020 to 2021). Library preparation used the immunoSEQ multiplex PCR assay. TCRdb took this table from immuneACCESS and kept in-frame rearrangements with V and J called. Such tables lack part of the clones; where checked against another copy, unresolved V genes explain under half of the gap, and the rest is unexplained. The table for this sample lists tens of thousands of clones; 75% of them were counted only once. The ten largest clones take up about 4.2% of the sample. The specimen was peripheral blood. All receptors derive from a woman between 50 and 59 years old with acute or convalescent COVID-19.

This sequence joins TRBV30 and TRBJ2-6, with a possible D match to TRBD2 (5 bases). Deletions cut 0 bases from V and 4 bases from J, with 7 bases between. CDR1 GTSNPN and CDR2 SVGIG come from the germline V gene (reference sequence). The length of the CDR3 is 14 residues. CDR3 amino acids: CAWSVLGGANVLTF. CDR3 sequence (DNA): TGTGCCTGGAGTGTACTAGGGGGGGCCAACGTCCTGACTTTC.

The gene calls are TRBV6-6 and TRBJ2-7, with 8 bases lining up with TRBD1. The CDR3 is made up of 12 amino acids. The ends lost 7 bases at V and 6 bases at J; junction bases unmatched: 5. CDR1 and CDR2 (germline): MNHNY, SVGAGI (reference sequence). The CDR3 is CASKGQGPEQYF. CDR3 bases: TGTGCCAGCAAAGGACAGGGACCCGAGCAGTACTTC.

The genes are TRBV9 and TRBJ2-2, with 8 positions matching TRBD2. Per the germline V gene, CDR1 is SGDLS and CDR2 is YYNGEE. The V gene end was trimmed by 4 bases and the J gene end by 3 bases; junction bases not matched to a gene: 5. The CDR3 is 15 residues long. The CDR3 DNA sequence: TGTGCCAGCAGCCCCCGGGAGGGGTACACCGGGGAGCTGTTTTTT. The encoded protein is CASSPREGYTGELFF.

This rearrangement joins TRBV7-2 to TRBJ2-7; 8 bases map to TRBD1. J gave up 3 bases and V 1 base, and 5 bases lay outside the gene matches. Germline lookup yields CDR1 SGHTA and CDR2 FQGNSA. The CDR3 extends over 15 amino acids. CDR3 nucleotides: TGTGCCAGCAGCTTAGGCCGGGACAGGAACTACGAGCAGTACTTC. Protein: CASSLGRDRNYEQYF.

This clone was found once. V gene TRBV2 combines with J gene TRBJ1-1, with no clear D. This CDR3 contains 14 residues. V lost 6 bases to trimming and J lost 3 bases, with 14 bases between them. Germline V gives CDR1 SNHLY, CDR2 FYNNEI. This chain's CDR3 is CASSRGIWDTEAFF. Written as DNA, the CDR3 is TGTGCCAGCAGCAGAGGAATATGGGACACTGAAGCTTTCTTT.

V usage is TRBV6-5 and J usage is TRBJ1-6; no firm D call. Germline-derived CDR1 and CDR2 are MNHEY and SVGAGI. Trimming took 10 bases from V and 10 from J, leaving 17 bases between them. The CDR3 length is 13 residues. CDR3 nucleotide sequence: TGTGCCACGAACTTGGAGGCTGGGTCACCCCTCCACTTT. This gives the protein CATNLEAGSPLHF.

The CDR3 region has the DNA TGCGCCAGCAGCCAAGATCTCGGGACAGGGAATCAGCCCCAGCATTTT. It encodes CASSQDLGTGNQPQHF. The chain is built from TRBV4-3 and TRBJ1-5; 9 positions match TRBD1. This CDR3 contains 16 residues. Germline values: CDR1 LGHNA, CDR2 YSLEER. Trimming removed 0 bases from V and 4 bases from J; junction bases left unmatched: 4.

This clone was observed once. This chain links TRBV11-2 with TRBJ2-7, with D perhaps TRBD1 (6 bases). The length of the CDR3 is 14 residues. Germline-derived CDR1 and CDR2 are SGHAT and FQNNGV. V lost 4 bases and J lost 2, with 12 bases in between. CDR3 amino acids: CASSWVGHTYEQYF. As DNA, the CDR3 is TGTGCCAGCAGCTGGGTGGGACACACCTACGAGCAGTACTTC.

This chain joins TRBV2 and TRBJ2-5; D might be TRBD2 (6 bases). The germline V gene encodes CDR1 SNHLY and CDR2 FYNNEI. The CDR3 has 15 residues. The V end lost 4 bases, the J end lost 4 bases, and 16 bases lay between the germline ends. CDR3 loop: CASSGDGRGVETQYF. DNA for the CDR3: TGTGCCAGCAGTGGAGACGGGAGAGGTGTAGAGACCCAGTACTTC.

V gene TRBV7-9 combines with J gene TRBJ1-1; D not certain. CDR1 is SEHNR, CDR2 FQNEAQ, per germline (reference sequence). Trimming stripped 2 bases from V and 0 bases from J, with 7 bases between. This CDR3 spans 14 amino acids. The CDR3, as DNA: TGTGCCAGCAGCTTATTCCGGGTGAACACTGAAGCTTTCTTT. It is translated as CASSLFRVNTEAFF.

The CDR3 sequence is CASSLGRILAGSNEQFF. The CDR3 DNA reads as TGCGCCAGCAGCTTGGGGAGGATACTAGCGGGGTCCAATGAGCAGTTCTTC. The chain couples TRBV5-1 to TRBJ2-1; 10 positions match TRBD2. The germline V gene has CDR1 SGHRS and CDR2 YFSETQ. The CDR3 is made up of 17 amino acids. The V and J ends lost 0 bases and 6 bases, in that order; junction bases with no gene match: 9.

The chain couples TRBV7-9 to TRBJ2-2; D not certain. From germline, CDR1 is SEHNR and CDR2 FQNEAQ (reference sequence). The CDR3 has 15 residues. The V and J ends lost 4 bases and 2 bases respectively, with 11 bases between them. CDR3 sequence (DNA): TGTGCCAGCAGCTCCCCGGAGCGTAACACCGGGGAGCTGTTTTTT. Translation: CASSSPERNTGELFF.

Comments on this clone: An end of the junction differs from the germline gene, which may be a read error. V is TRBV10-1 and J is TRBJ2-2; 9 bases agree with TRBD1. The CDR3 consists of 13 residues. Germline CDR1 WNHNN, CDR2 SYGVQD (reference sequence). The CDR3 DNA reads TGCGCCGTAGGGGGACAGGGTAAAAGGGGAGCTGTTTTT. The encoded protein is CAVGGQGKRGAVF.

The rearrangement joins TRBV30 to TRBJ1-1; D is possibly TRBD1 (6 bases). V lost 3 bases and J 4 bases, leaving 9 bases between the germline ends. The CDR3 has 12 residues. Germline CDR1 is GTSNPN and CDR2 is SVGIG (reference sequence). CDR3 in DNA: TGTGCCTGGAGAGGGGGGGGCACTGAAGCTTTCTTT. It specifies CAWRGGGTEAFF.

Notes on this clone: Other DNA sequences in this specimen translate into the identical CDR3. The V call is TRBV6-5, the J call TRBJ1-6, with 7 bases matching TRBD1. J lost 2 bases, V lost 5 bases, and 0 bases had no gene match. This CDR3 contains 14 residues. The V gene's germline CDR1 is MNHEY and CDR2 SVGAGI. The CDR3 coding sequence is TGTGCCAGCAGTACAGGGGCCTATAATTCACCCCTCCACTTT. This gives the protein CASSTGAYNSPLHF.

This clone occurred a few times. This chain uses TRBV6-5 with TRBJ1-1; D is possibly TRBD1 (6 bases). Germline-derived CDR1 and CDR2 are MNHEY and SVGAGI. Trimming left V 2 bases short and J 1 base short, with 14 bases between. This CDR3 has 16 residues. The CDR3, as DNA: TGTGCCAGCAGTTACGTTTCGTGGGGGCAGAACACTGAAGCTTTCTTT. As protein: CASSYVSWGQNTEAFF.

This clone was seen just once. The CDR3 here is CAISSSGQGGSPLHF. CDR3 nucleotides: TGTGCCATCAGTTCCTCCGGACAGGGAGGTTCACCCCTCCACTTT. The chain combines TRBV10-3 with TRBJ1-6; 8 nucleotides line up with TRBD1. This CDR3 region has 15 residues. Germline V gene lookup returns CDR1 ENHRY and CDR2 SYGVKD. The junction had 9 bases not matched to a gene; V was cut back by 5 bases and J by 9 bases.

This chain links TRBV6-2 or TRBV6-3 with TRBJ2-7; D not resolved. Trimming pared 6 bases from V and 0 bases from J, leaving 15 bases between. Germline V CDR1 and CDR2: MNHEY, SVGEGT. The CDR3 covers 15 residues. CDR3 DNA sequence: TGTGCCAGCAGCCCCCCCAGTACCCACTCCTACGAGCAGTACTTC. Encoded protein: CASSPPSTHSYEQYF.

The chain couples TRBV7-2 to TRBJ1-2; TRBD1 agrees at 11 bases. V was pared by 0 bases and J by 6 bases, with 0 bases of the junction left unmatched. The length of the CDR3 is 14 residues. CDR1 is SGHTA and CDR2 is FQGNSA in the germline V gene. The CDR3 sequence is CASSLAGQGDGYTF. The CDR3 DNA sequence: TGTGCCAGCAGCTTAGCGGGACAGGGGGATGGCTACACCTTC.

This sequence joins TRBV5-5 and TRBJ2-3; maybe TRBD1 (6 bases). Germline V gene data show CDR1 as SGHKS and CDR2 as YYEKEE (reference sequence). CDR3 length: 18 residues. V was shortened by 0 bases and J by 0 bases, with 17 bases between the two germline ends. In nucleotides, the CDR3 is TGTGCCAGCAGCTTGGTTTGGGACAATTTCCTTAGCACAGATACGCAGTATTTT. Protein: CASSLVWDNFLSTDTQYF.

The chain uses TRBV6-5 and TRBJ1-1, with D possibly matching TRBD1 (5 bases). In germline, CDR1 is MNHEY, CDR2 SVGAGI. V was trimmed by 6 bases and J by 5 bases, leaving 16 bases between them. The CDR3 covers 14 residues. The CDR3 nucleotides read TGTGCCAGCAGGACGGGGCGCGGGGGGACTGAAGCTTTCTTT. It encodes CASRTGRGGTEAFF.

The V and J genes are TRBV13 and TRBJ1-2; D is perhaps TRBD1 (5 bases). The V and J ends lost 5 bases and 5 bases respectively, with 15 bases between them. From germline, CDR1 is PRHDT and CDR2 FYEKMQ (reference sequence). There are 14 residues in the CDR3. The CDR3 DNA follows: TGTGCCAGCAGCCCGAGCCAGGGAATATATGGCTACACCTTC. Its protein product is CASSPSQGIYGYTF.

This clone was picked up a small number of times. CDR3 DNA: TGTGCCAGTAGTATTGTCCCGGGGGGATTACTGAACACTGAAGCTTTCTTT. Amino acids: CASSIVPGGLLNTEAFF. The chain joins TRBV19 to TRBJ1-1; a weak D match, TRBD1 (5 bases). Germline assignment: CDR1 LNHDA and CDR2 SQIVND (reference sequence). V shed 3 bases and J shed 0 bases, with 17 bases lying between them. The CDR3 contains 17 residues.

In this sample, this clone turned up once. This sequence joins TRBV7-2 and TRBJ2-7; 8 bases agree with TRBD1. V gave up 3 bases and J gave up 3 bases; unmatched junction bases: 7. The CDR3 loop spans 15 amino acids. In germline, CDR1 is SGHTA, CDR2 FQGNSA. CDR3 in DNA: TGTGCCAGCAGCTTGTCCGGGACAGGCATCTACGAGCAGTACTTC. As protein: CASSLSGTGIYEQYF.

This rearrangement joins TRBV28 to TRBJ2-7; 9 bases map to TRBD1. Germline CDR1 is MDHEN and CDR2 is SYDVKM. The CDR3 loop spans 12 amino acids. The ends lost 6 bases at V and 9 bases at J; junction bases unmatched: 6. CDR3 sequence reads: CASRGTGRAQYF. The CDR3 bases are TGTGCCAGCAGGGGGACAGGGAGGGCGCAGTACTTC.

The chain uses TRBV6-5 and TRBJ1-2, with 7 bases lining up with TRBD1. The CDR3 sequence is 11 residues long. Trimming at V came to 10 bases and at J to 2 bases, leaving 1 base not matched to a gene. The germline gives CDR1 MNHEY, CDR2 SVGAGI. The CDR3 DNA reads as TGTGCCACGGACAGGAACTATGGCTACACCTTC. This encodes CATDRNYGYTF.

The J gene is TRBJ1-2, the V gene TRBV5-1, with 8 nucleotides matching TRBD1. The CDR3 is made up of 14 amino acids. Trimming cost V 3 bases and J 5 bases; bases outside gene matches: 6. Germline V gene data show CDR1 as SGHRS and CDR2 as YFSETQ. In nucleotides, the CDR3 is TGCGCCAGCAGCTCCTTCGGGACAGGTTATGGCTACACCTTC. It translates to CASSSFGTGYGYTF.

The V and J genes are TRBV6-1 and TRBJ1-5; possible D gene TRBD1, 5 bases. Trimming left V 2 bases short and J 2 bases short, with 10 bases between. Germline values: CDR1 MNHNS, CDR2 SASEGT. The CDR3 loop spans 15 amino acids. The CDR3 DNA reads TGTGCCAGCAGTGAATTCCCCAGGGGCAATCAGCCCCAGCATTTT. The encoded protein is CASSEFPRGNQPQHF.

The CDR3 loop reads CASSQRGTYNEQFF. Here the CDR3 DNA reads TGCGCCAGCAGCCAAAGGGGGACCTACAATGAGCAGTTCTTC. The V call is TRBV4-3, the J call TRBJ2-1; D possibly corresponds to TRBD1 (6 bases). V shed 2 bases and J shed 2 bases, with 7 bases lying between them. This CDR3 has 14 residues. CDR1 is LGHNA, CDR2 YSLEER, per germline.

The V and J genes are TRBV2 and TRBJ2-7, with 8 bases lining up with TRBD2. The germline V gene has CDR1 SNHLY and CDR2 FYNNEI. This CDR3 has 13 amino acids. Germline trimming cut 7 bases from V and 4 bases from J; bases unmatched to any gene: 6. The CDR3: CASTGGNQYEQYF. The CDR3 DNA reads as TGTGCCAGCACGGGGGGGAACCAATACGAGCAGTACTTC.

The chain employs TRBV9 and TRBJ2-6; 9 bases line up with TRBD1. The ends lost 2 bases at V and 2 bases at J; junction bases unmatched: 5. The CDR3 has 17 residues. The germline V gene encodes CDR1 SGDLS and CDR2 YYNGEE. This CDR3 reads CASSVGQGRTGANVLTF. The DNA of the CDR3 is TGTGCCAGCAGCGTGGGACAGGGCAGGACTGGGGCCAACGTCCTGACTTTC.

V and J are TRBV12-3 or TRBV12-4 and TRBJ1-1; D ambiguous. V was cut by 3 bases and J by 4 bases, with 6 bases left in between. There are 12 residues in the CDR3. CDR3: CASSLAVTEAFF. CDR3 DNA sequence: TGTGCCAGCAGTTTGGCGGTCACTGAAGCTTTCTTT.